One and the same sample provided the 26 T cell receptor beta chains below, sequenced in a study of T cells after yellow fever vaccination. TCRdb reanalysed the 5' RACE reads using MiXCR and keeps one entry per CDR3 protein. Among 25,000 to 30,000 distinct CDR3 sequences, 4% to 5.5% were seen once, and the ten largest hold 35% to 45%. Here the sequenced sample was PBMCs, either bulk or a sorted T-cell subset (CD4+, CD8+, memory, or dextramer-sorted; not recorded which), taken on the day of the yellow fever booster vaccination. The source is a man in his late teens or twenties who received the YFV17D yellow fever vaccine.

This chain joins TRBV24-1 and TRBJ1-2, with D possibly matching TRBD1 (6 bases). Germline CDR1 is KGHDR and CDR2 is SFDVKD. The V end lost 4 bases, the J end lost 2 bases, and 16 bases lay between the germline ends. This CDR3 has 16 amino acids. CDR3 in DNA: TGTGCCACCAGTGAGCCGCAGGGGCGAAAAAACTATGGCTACACCTTC. As protein: CATSEPQGRKNYGYTF.

The V call is TRBV20-1, the J call TRBJ1-5; 12 bases are a match to TRBD1. The germline V gene encodes CDR1 DFQATT and CDR2 SNEGSKA (reference sequence). V was clipped by 6 bases and J by 7 bases; unmatched bases: 7. The CDR3 sequence is 14 residues long. CDR3 nucleotide sequence: TGCAGTGCCGGGGGACAGGGGGCAGGCCAGCCCCAGCATTTT. It codes for CSAGGQGAGQPQHF.

This clonotype was counted at least ten times. The chain joins TRBV7-9 to TRBJ2-3; no clear D. V gave up 5 bases and J gave up 2 bases, with 20 bases separating them. Germline CDR1 and CDR2: SEHNR and FQNEAQ (reference sequence). The CDR3 runs 17 residues. The DNA of the CDR3 is TGTGCCAGCAGCCGATCGACACCACCCACTATCACAGATACGCAGTATTTT. Translating it yields CASSRSTPPTITDTQYF.

This clonotype was counted at least ten times. This chain links TRBV12-5 with TRBJ1-1, with unresolved D. This CDR3 comprises 12 residues. Germline V gene lookup returns CDR1 LGHNT and CDR2 FRNRAP. Trimming removed 4 bases at V and 3 bases at J, with 6 bases between. The CDR3 coding sequence is TGTGCTAGTGGTTCTCAGGACACTGAAGCTTTCTTT. Protein product: CASGSQDTEAFF.

This clonotype was counted many times. The chain is built from TRBV6-5 and TRBJ2-3; TRBD1 aligns across 10 bases. The V segment lost 8 bases and the J segment 1 base; nucleotides outside the gene matches: 6. This CDR3 is built from 15 residues. Per germline, CDR1 MNHEY and CDR2 SVGAGI. CDR3 sequence reads: CASRDRGLRTDTQYF. In nucleotides, the CDR3 is TGTGCCAGCCGCGACAGGGGGCTTCGCACAGATACGCAGTATTTT.

The rearrangement links TRBV20-1 to TRBJ1-6; 7 positions agree with TRBD1. J lost 0 bases, V lost 6 bases, and 11 bases had no gene match. The CDR3 extends over 17 amino acids. CDR1 is DFQATT and CDR2 is SNEGSKA in the germline V gene (reference sequence). CDR3 sequence: CSATSDRDVSYNSPLHF. CDR3 DNA sequence: TGCAGTGCAACGTCCGACAGGGACGTCTCCTATAATTCACCCCTCCACTTT.

There are many counts of this clonotype. The chain couples TRBV7-3 to TRBJ2-3, with D possibly TRBD2 on 5 matching bases. With 6 bases removed from V and 4 bases from J, the gap between germline ends came to 8 bases. The CDR3 is 12 residues long. Germline V CDR1 and CDR2: SGHTA, FQGTGA. For the CDR3, the DNA is TGTGCCAGCAGTCGGGGATCAGATACGCAGTATTTT. Translating it yields CASSRGSDTQYF. The full variable domain, rest sourced from reference TRBV7-3 and TRBJ2-3, is GAGVSQTPSNKVTEKGKYVELRCDPISGHTALYWYRQSLGQGPEFLIYFQGTGAADDSGLPNDRFFAVRPEGSVSTLKIQRTERGDSAVYLCASSRGSDTQYFGPGTRLTVL.

This clonotype was detected many times. The V gene is TRBV20-1, the J gene TRBJ1-3; TRBD1 matches 8 bases. Unmatched junction bases numbered 7, after V lost 3 bases and J lost 9 bases. The CDR3 consists of 13 residues. Looked up from germline, CDR1 is DFQATT and CDR2 is SNEGSKA (reference sequence). The CDR3 reads CSASPRQGLTIYF. The DNA for the CDR3 is TGCAGTGCTAGTCCCCGACAGGGGCTCACCATATATTTT.

This clonotype was seen at least ten times. J is TRBJ2-2 and V is TRBV7-8, with D unclear. With 5 bases removed from V and 6 bases from J, the gap between germline ends came to 16 bases. Germline assignment: CDR1 SGHVS and CDR2 FQNEAQ. This CDR3 has 15 residues. The CDR3, as DNA: TGTGCCAGCAGCGTACTCTTCGAGGCCGCCGGGGAGCTGTTTTTT. Its translation: CASSVLFEAAGELFF.

This clonotype occurred many times. The chain carries TRBV7-2 and TRBJ2-4; 8 nucleotides agree with TRBD1. The CDR3 consists of 14 residues. The J segment lost 5 bases and the V segment lost 5 bases, leaving 5 bases of the junction unmatched. Germline V lookup: CDR1 SGHTA, CDR2 FQGNSA. The CDR3 bases are TGTGCCAGCAGCCGGGACAGGCTTCAAAACATTCAGTACTTC. This gives the protein CASSRDRLQNIQYF.

This clonotype was observed many times. The chain combines TRBV2 with TRBJ2-5; TRBD1 matches 8 bases. The CDR3 covers 14 residues. The trim removed 3 bases at V and 9 bases at J, leaving 9 bases unmatched. From germline, CDR1 is SNHLY and CDR2 FYNNEI. Here the CDR3 reads CASSELTRGLPQYF. The DNA for the CDR3 is TGTGCCAGCAGTGAGCTTACCAGGGGGCTGCCCCAGTACTTC.

This clonotype was seen repeatedly, ten times or more. This chain uses TRBV12-3 or TRBV12-4 with TRBJ1-5; the D is unclear. The germline V and J ends were trimmed by 8 bases and 0 bases, with 11 bases remaining between them. CDR3 size: 14 residues. The CDR3 coding sequence is TGTGCCAGCCATCCCGGTTATAGCAATCAGCCCCAGCATTTT. It is translated as CASHPGYSNQPQHF.

Many counts were recorded for this clonotype. V usage is TRBV4-1 and J usage is TRBJ2-2; tentatively, D is TRBD2 (5 bases). Trimming pared 3 bases from V and 4 bases from J, leaving 12 bases between. The germline V gene has CDR1 MGHRA and CDR2 YSYEKL. The CDR3 is 15 residues long. In DNA form, the CDR3 reads TGCGCCAGCAGCCAGAGGGAAGACACCACCGGGGAGCTGTTTTTT. As protein: CASSQREDTTGELFF.

The chain joins TRBV6-5 to TRBJ2-7; 8 nucleotides match TRBD1. The CDR3 length is 14 residues. Germline CDR1 MNHEY, CDR2 SVGAGI. J gave up 0 bases and V 7 bases, and 5 bases lay outside the gene matches. CDR3 sequence reads: CASKPGQASYEQYF. In DNA, the CDR3 is TGTGCCAGCAAGCCGGGACAGGCCTCCTACGAGCAGTACTTC.

This clonotype has a count of ten or more. V is TRBV7-2 and J is TRBJ2-5; maybe TRBD2 (5 bases). This CDR3 has 15 amino acids. Germline V lookup: CDR1 SGHTA, CDR2 FQGNSA. V was trimmed by 1 base and J by 2 bases, leaving 11 bases between them. Here the CDR3 DNA reads TGTGCCAGCAGCTTAGTTCGCGGGTATCAAGAGACCCAGTACTTC. Amino acid sequence: CASSLVRGYQETQYF.

This clonotype was detected ten times or more. The chain employs TRBV20-1 and TRBJ2-1, with D possibly being TRBD1 (5 bases). V was clipped by 5 bases and J by 8 bases, with 10 bases between them. The CDR3 contains 11 residues. Germline V lookup: CDR1 DFQATT, CDR2 SNEGSKA (reference sequence). The CDR3 is CSAQGLDEQFF. The CDR3 nucleotides are TGCAGTGCTCAGGGTCTCGATGAGCAGTTCTTC.

This clonotype showed up many times. The rearrangement uses TRBV6-5 and TRBJ2-3, with 9 bases that match TRBD2. The V and J ends lost 2 bases and 3 bases, in that order; junction bases with no gene match: 9. This CDR3 comprises 17 residues. Germline CDR1 reads MNHEY; CDR2 reads SVGAGI. The CDR3 DNA sequence: TGTGCCAGCAGTTACACACACGGCGGGGGGGCGACAGATACGCAGTATTTT. This translates into CASSYTHGGGATDTQYF.

This clonotype was seen many times. V gene TRBV20-1 combines with J gene TRBJ2-3; D is unclear. Germline CDR1 is DFQATT and CDR2 is SNEGSKA (reference sequence). V dropped 3 bases and J dropped 2 bases, with 9 bases sitting between them. There are 13 residues in the CDR3. CDR3 bases: TGCAGTGCTAGGGGTCCCTCCACAGATACGCAGTATTTT. Translation gives CSARGPSTDTQYF.

This clonotype has at least ten counts. V and J are TRBV4-2 and TRBJ2-3; 10 nucleotides line up with TRBD2. The germline V gene has CDR1 LGHNA and CDR2 YNFKEQ. This CDR3 comprises 18 residues. The trim removed 0 bases at V and 2 bases at J, leaving 8 bases unmatched. DNA for the CDR3: TGTGCCAGCAGCCAAGATCCCTATAGCGGGGGGCACACAGATACGCAGTATTTT. This sequence encodes CASSQDPYSGGHTDTQYF.

This clonotype was seen a handful of times. The CDR3 loop is CASSLSGVSNQPQHF. The CDR3 DNA reads as TGTGCCAGCAGCTTATCCGGCGTTAGCAATCAGCCCCAGCATTTT. V is TRBV7-8 and J is TRBJ1-5; D is ambiguous. CDR3 length: 15 amino acids. Germline V gene sequence: CDR1 SGHVS, CDR2 FQNEAQ. Trimming removed 2 bases at V and 0 bases at J, with 8 bases between.

This clonotype was seen repeatedly, ten times or more. The V call is TRBV27, the J call TRBJ2-2; 8 bases match TRBD1. With 1 base clipped from V and 5 bases from J, the junction kept 3 bases outside the gene matches. The CDR3 spans 15 residues. CDR1 and CDR2 (germline): MNHEY, SMNVEV (reference sequence). CDR3 sequence (DNA): TGTGCCAGCAGTTTATGGACAGGGAGAACCGGGGAGCTGTTTTTT. Its translation: CASSLWTGRTGELFF.

The chain carries TRBV3-2 and TRBJ2-5. TRBV3-2 constitutes a pseudogene. The CDR3 totals 16 residues. CDR3 in amino acids: CASSQDHGVVEETQYF. The CDR3 DNA reads TGTGCCAGCAGCCAAGATCACGGGGTTGTGGAAGAGACCCAGTACTTC.

This clonotype has a count of ten or more. One junction end does not reproduce the germline sequence, and a read error may be involved. The V and J genes are TRBV7-9 and TRBJ1-4; TRBD1 might be the D (5 bases). This CDR3 has 13 residues. Germline V gives CDR1 SEHNR, CDR2 FQNEAQ (reference sequence). The DNA for the CDR3 is TGTGCCAGCAGCCCCCAAGGGTCCTCTCGGGGGTATTTT. Residues: CASSPQGSSRGYF.

This clonotype has ten or more counts. The rearrangement joins TRBV7-2 to TRBJ2-1, with D uncertain. This CDR3 has 16 residues. With 0 bases removed from V and 0 bases from J, the gap between germline ends came to 9 bases. Germline V lookup: CDR1 SGHTA, CDR2 FQGNSA. The CDR3 bases are TGTGCCAGCAGCTTAGCGGTGGTTAGCTCCTACAATGAGCAGTTCTTC. This gives the protein CASSLAVVSSYNEQFF. Based on the CDR3 plus reference TRBV7-2 and TRBJ2-1, the full variable domain is GAGVSQSPSNKVTEKGKDVELRCDPISGHTALYWYRQSLGQGLEFLIYFQGNSAPDKSGLPSDRFSAERTGGSVSTLTIQRTQQEDSAVYLCASSLAVVSSYNEQFFGPGTRLTVL.

This clonotype was recorded at least ten times. The genes are TRBV20-1 and TRBJ2-5; 15 bases map to TRBD2. J gave up 3 bases and V 4 bases, and 9 bases lay outside the gene matches. Germline CDR1 reads DFQATT; CDR2 reads SNEGSKA (reference sequence). The CDR3 is made up of 17 amino acids. CDR3 sequence reads: CSATPGTSGGHKETQYF. CDR3 DNA: TGCAGTGCTACCCCCGGGACTAGCGGGGGGCACAAAGAGACCCAGTACTTC.

This clonotype was picked up many times. This chain connects TRBV5-6 to TRBJ2-7; D uncertain. The CDR3 runs to 14 residues. Between the trimmed V and J ends, which lost 0 bases and 0 bases, there was a span of 7 bases. Germline-derived CDR1 and CDR2 are SGHDT and YYEEEE. CDR3 protein: CASSLGGSSYEQYF. CDR3 in DNA: TGTGCCAGCAGCTTGGGAGGAAGCTCCTACGAGCAGTACTTC.